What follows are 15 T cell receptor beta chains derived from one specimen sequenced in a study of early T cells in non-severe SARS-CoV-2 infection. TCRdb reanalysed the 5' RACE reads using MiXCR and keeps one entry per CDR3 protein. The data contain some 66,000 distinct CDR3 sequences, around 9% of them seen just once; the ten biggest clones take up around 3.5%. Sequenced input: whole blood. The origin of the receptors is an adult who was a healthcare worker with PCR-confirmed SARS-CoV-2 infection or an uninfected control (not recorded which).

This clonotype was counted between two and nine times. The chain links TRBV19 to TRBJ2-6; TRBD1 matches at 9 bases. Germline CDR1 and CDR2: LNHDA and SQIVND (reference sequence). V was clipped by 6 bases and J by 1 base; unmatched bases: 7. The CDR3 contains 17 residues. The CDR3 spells CASSPGTGWSGANVLTF. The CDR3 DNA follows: TGTGCCAGTAGCCCCGGGACAGGGTGGTCTGGGGCCAACGTCCTGACTTTC.

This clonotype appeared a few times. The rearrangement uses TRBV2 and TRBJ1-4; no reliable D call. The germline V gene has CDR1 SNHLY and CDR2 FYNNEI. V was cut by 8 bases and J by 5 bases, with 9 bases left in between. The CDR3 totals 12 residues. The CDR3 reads CASRYQNEKLFF. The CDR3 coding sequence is TGTGCCAGCCGGTACCAAAATGAAAAACTGTTTTTT.

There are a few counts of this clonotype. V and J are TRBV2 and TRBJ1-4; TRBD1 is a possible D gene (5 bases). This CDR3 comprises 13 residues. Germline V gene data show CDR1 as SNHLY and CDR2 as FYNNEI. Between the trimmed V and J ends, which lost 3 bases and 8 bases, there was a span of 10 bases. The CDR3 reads CASSERWTEKLFF. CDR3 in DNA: TGTGCCAGCAGTGAGCGGTGGACAGAAAAACTGTTTTTT.

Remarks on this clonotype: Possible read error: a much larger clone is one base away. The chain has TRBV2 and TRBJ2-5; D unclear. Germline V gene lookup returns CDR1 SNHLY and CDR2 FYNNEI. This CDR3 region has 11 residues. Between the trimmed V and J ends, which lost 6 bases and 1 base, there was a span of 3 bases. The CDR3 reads CASSGQETQYF. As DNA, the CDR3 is TGTGCCAGCAGCGGCCAAGAGACCCAGTACTTC.

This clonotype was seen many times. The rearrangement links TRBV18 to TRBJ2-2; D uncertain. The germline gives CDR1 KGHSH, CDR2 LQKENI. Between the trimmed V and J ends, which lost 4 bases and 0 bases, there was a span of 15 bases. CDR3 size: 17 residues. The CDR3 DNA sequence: TGTGCCAGCTCACGGGCTCTACTGGAACCGAACACCGGGGAGCTGTTTTTT. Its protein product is CASSRALLEPNTGELFF.

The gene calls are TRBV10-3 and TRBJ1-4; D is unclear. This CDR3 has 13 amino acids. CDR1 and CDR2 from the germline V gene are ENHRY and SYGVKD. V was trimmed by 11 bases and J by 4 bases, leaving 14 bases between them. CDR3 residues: CAARGGHNEKLFF. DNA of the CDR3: TGTGCCGCCAGAGGCGGCCATAATGAAAAACTGTTTTTT.

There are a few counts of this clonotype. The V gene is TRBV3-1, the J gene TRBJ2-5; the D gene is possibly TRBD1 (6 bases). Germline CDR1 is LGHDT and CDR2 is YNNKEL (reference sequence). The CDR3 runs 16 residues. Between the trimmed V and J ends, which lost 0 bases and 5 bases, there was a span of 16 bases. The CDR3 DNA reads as TGTGCCAGCAGCCAAGATGTTGTGACAGGACGGGAGACCCAGTACTTC. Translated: CASSQDVVTGRETQYF.

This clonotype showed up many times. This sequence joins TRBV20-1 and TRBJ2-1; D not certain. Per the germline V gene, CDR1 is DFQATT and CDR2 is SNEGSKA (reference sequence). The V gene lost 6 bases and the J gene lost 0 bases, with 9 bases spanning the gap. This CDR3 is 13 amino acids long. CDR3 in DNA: TGCAGTGCAGGGTCAGGCTCCTACAATGAGCAGTTCTTC. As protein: CSAGSGSYNEQFF.

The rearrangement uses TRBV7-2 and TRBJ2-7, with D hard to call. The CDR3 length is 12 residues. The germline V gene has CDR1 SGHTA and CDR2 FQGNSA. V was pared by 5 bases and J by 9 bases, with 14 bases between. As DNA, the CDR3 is TGTGCCAGCAGCCAAGTTACGTCCCCGCAGTACTTC. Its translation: CASSQVTSPQYF. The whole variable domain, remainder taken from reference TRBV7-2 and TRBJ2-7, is GAGVSQSPSNKVTEKGKDVELRCDPISGHTALYWYRQSLGQGLEFLIYFQGNSAPDKSGLPSDRFSAERTGGSVSTLTIQRTQQEDSAVYLCASSQVTSPQYFGPGTRLTVT.

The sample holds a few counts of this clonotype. CDR3 in DNA: TGTGCCACCAGTGACACTAGCGGGACCCTAGGCAATGAGCAGTTCTTC. Translated: CATSDTSGTLGNEQFF. The chain is built from TRBV24-1 and TRBJ2-1; TRBD2 matches 10 bases. Germline V gene data show CDR1 as KGHDR and CDR2 as SFDVKD. The J segment lost 6 bases and the V segment lost 4 bases, leaving 8 bases of the junction unmatched. The CDR3 length is 16 residues.

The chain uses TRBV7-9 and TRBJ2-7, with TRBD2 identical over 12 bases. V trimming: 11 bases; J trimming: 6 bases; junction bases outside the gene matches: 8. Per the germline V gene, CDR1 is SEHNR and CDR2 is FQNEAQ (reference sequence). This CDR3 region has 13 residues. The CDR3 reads CAGRLAGASEQYF. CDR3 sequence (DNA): TGTGCCGGGAGACTAGCGGGAGCCTCCGAGCAGTACTTC.

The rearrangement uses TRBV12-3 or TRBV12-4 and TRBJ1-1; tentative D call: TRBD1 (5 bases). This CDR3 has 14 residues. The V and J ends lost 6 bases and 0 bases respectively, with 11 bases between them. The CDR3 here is CASSTDILNTEAFF. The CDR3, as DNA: TGTGCCAGCAGCACGGACATCCTGAACACTGAAGCTTTCTTT.

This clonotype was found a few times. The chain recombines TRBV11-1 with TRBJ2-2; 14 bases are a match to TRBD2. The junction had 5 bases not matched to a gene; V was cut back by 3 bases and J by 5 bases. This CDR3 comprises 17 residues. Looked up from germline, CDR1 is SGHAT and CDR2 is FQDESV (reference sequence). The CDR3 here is CASSLGLAGVRTGELFF. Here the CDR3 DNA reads TGTGCCAGCAGCTTGGGACTAGCGGGAGTTAGGACCGGGGAGCTGTTTTTT.

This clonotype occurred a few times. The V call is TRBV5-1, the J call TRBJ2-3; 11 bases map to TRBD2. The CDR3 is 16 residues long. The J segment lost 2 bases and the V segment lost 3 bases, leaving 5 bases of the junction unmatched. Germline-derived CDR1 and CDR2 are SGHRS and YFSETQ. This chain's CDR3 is CASSSLGLADTDTQYF. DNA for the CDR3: TGCGCCAGCAGCTCGTTGGGACTAGCGGACACAGATACGCAGTATTTT.

Written as DNA, the CDR3 is TGCGCCAGCAGCCAAGATCTTCCTAGCCTCGGAGATACGCAGTATTTT. Translating it yields CASSQDLPSLGDTQYF. This sequence joins TRBV4-3 and TRBJ2-3; maybe TRBD2 (5 bases). V lost 0 bases and J 5 bases, leaving 15 bases between the germline ends. This CDR3 contains 16 residues. Germline V gene lookup returns CDR1 LGHNA and CDR2 YSLEER.